The present TCR beta chain was sequenced within a study of early T cells in non-severe SARS-CoV-2 infection. Across the study: Bulk RNA from unsorted whole blood was sequenced; chains were unpaired.

Notes on the study in general: Matching results from VDJdb favored anti-spike CD8 responses, leaving private and CD4 specificities undetected.

Tagging with unique molecular identifiers was applied to individual cDNA molecules. TCRdb fed the 5' RACE reads into MiXCR, producing one record per CDR3 protein. This table has tens of thousands of distinct CDR3 sequences, about 5.3% appearing once. By sample share, this clonotype is medium-sized. Antigen unknown. The CDR3 runs to 18 residues. The germline V gene encodes CDR1 DFQATT and CDR2 SNEGSKA (reference sequence). V was clipped by 5 bases and J by 0 bases; unmatched bases: 11. Sequencing used whole blood, obtained at baseline. The clonotype originates from an adult who was a healthcare worker with PCR-confirmed SARS-CoV-2 infection or an uninfected control (not recorded which). The chain couples TRBV20-1 to TRBJ2-7; TRBD2 aligns across 15 bases. The DNA for the CDR3 is TGCAGTGCTCACAGGACTAGCGGGAGGGCCGAAAGCTCCTACGAGCAGTACGTC. Its protein is CSAHRTSGRAESSYEQYV.